A single sample gave rise to the 31 T cell receptor beta chains below, sequenced in a study of T cell responses to AZD1222 COVID-19 vaccine. Profiling relied on immunoSEQ multiplex PCR, and the TCRdb table lists in-frame clones only, not all of them. This table has around 47,000 clones, around three quarters appearing once. The source material was peripheral blood, sampled 28 days after the second dose of the MenACWY control vaccine. The source is an adult who received the MenACWY meningococcal vaccine as a control.

This sequence joins TRBV3-1 (or the pseudogene TRBV3-2) and TRBJ2-7, with a weak D call TRBD1 (6 bases). Germline V CDR1 and CDR2: LGHDT, YNNKEL (reference sequence). The length of the CDR3 is 12 residues. Between the trimmed V and J ends, which lost 0 bases and 9 bases, there was a span of 9 bases. The CDR3 here is CASSQDVRGQYF. The CDR3 DNA sequence: TGTGCCAGCAGCCAAGACGTCAGGGGGCAGTACTTC.

CDR3 nucleotide sequence: TGTGCCAGCAGTCAGGACAGGAAGGCGTACTATGGCTACACCTTC. Protein: CASSQDRKAYYGYTF. The chain couples TRBV6-6 to TRBJ1-2; 7 bases match TRBD1. The CDR3 is 15 amino acids. Unmatched junction bases numbered 9, after V lost 5 bases and J lost 3 bases. Per germline, CDR1 MNHNY and CDR2 SVGAGI (reference sequence).

The chain uses TRBV19 and TRBJ1-2; D gene uncertain. This CDR3 spans 14 amino acids. V was clipped by 5 bases and J by 2 bases, with 12 bases between them. Germline V gene lookup returns CDR1 LNHDA and CDR2 SQIVND (reference sequence). Here the CDR3 reads CASSPTVANYGYTF. The CDR3 region has the DNA TGTGCCAGTAGTCCCACGGTGGCAAACTATGGCTACACCTTC.

This sequence joins TRBV4-1 and TRBJ2-7, with 11 bases matching TRBD1. The ends lost 1 base at V and 4 bases at J; junction bases unmatched: 3. Looked up from germline, CDR1 is MGHRA and CDR2 is YSYEKL. The CDR3 consists of 15 residues. For the CDR3, the DNA is TGCGCCAGCAGCCAAGGGACAGGGGGCTTATACGAGCAGTACTTC. Protein: CASSQGTGGLYEQYF.

This clone was detected only a few times. The chain employs TRBV19 and TRBJ2-7, with D unclear. V lost 6 bases and J 5 bases, leaving 11 bases between the germline ends. The CDR3 spans 12 residues. CDR1 is LNHDA and CDR2 is SQIVND in the germline V gene (reference sequence). The CDR3 DNA reads as TGTGCCAGTAGCGGGTACCTTCACGAGCAGTACTTC. This codes for CASSGYLHEQYF.

This chain uses TRBV4-1 with TRBJ2-7; D unresolved. The CDR3 contains 14 residues. V was clipped by 1 base and J by 4 bases, with 11 bases between them. Germline V gives CDR1 MGHRA, CDR2 YSYEKL. Here the CDR3 reads CASSQGLDPYEQYF. The CDR3 DNA reads TGCGCCAGCAGCCAAGGGCTAGACCCATACGAGCAGTACTTC.

The chain joins TRBV4-1 to TRBJ2-3; D is unclear. Looked up from germline, CDR1 is MGHRA and CDR2 is YSYEKL. The CDR3 covers 16 residues. Trimming shortened V by 0 bases and J by 3 bases, and 13 bases separated the two germline ends. Here the CDR3 reads CASSQDLGMGTDTQYF. The CDR3 nucleotides read TGCGCCAGCAGCCAAGATCTAGGCATGGGTACAGATACGCAGTATTTT.

V gene TRBV30 combines with J gene TRBJ1-6; no clear D gene. This CDR3 contains 16 residues. V shed 0 bases and J shed 6 bases, with 15 bases lying between them. Germline V gene sequence: CDR1 GTSNPN, CDR2 SVGIG (reference sequence). The CDR3 loop reads CAWSVLRGGGNSPLHF. The CDR3 DNA reads as TGTGCCTGGAGTGTACTTCGGGGAGGAGGTAATTCACCCCTCCACTTT. Combining the CDR3 with reference TRBV30 and TRBJ1-6 gives the whole variable domain SQTIHQWPATLVQPVGSPLSLECTVEGTSNPNLYWYRQAAGRGLQLLFYSVGIGQISSEVPQNLSASRPQDRQFILSSKKLLLSDSGFYLCAWSVLRGGGNSPLHFGNGTRLTVT.

The chain uses TRBV30 and TRBJ1-1; tentative D call: TRBD1 (6 bases). V shed 5 bases and J shed 12 bases, with 22 bases lying between them. The CDR3 covers 13 residues. The germline CDR1 and CDR2 sequences are GTSNPN and SVGIG (reference sequence). The DNA for the CDR3 is TGTGCCTGGGGGTTAGGGGGACGGATCGCTTCTTTCTTT. This gives the protein CAWGLGGRIASFF.

The V call is TRBV6-5, the J call TRBJ2-7; 8 positions agree with TRBD1. The CDR3 runs 14 residues. V dropped 3 bases and J dropped 2; count of bases not matched to a gene: 3. In germline, CDR1 is MNHEY, CDR2 SVGAGI. The CDR3 spells CASSYGQGPYEQYF. In nucleotides, the CDR3 is TGTGCCAGCAGTTATGGACAGGGACCCTACGAGCAGTACTTC.

The V call is TRBV9, the J call TRBJ2-5, with D uncertain. The V gene's germline CDR1 is SGDLS and CDR2 YYNGEE. Trimming removed 0 bases from V and 2 bases from J, with 14 bases in between. The CDR3 spans 16 residues. CDR3 in DNA: TGTGCCAGCAGCGTAGGTTTTGGCGGCTTACAAGAGACCCAGTACTTC. Its protein product is CASSVGFGGLQETQYF.

This clone occurred a few times. This chain connects TRBV5-1 to TRBJ1-3; 9 bases match TRBD1. This CDR3 comprises 15 residues. In germline, CDR1 is SGHRS, CDR2 YFSETQ. V shed 5 bases and J 0 bases; nucleotides not matched to a gene: 3. The CDR3 region is CASRGQGDSGNTIYF. In nucleotides, the CDR3 is TGCGCCAGCAGGGGACAGGGAGACTCTGGAAACACCATATATTTT.

V usage is TRBV18 and J usage is TRBJ2-5, with D hard to call. The CDR3 extends over 11 amino acids. The V end was cut by 2 bases, the J end by 5 bases, with 3 bases between. CDR1 is KGHSH and CDR2 is LQKENI in the germline V gene. CDR3 residues: CASSPEETQYF. In DNA, the CDR3 is TGTGCCAGCTCACCAGAGGAGACCCAGTACTTC.

The chain uses TRBV10-3 and TRBJ1-1, with 8 bases lining up with TRBD1. This CDR3 is built from 17 residues. The J segment lost 4 bases and the V segment lost 0 bases, leaving 10 bases of the junction unmatched. In germline, CDR1 is ENHRY, CDR2 SYGVKD. For the CDR3, the DNA is TGTGCCATCAGTGAGTCGAGCAGGGGGCTATCGGGCACTGAAGCTTTCTTT. Amino acids: CAISESSRGLSGTEAFF.

The V and J genes are TRBV19 and TRBJ1-1, with a weak D call TRBD1 (6 bases). CDR3 length equals 15 residues. The V end was cut by 2 bases, the J end by 6 bases, with 16 bases between. In germline, CDR1 is LNHDA, CDR2 SQIVND (reference sequence). The chain's CDR3 is CASSIRGVFSPEAFF. CDR3 bases: TGTGCCAGTAGTATAAGGGGGGTTTTCTCCCCTGAAGCTTTCTTT.

The chain combines TRBV7-9 with TRBJ1-2; D unresolved. Germline CDR1 and CDR2: SEHNR and FQNEAQ (reference sequence). This CDR3 region has 15 residues. Trimming pared 1 base from V and 7 bases from J, leaving 16 bases between. CDR3 residues: CASSLEEGSMRGYTF. The CDR3 DNA reads TGTGCCAGCAGCTTAGAGGAGGGCTCGATGCGTGGCTACACCTTC.

J is TRBJ2-2 and V is TRBV9; 7 nucleotides line up with TRBD2. Germline values: CDR1 SGDLS, CDR2 YYNGEE. The trim removed 0 bases at V and 5 bases at J, leaving 7 bases unmatched. This CDR3 is 16 amino acids long. The CDR3 reads CASSVDPAGRTGELFF. The CDR3 DNA follows: TGTGCCAGCAGCGTAGACCCAGCCGGGAGGACCGGGGAGCTGTTTTTT.

The J gene is TRBJ2-3, the V gene TRBV11-3; 11 nucleotides line up with TRBD1. This CDR3 is built from 17 residues. V gave up 6 bases and J gave up 0 bases; unmatched junction bases: 8. The germline V gene has CDR1 SGHNT and CDR2 YENEEA. The CDR3 sequence is CASSYTGTGGSTDTQYF. CDR3 DNA sequence: TGTGCCAGCAGTTACACAGGGACAGGGGGTAGCACAGATACGCAGTATTTT.

The rearrangement joins TRBV14 to TRBJ1-1; 7 bases fit TRBD1. The CDR3 runs to 13 residues. Germline assignment: CDR1 SGHDN and CDR2 FVKESK. V shed 3 bases, J shed 11 bases, and the junction held 9 bases outside the gene matches. The CDR3 reads CASSQNRGIRAFF. For the CDR3, the DNA is TGTGCCAGCAGCCAGAACAGGGGAATTCGCGCTTTCTTT.

Concerning this clone: This same CDR3 is encoded by further DNA sequences in the sample. The chain carries TRBV7-6 and TRBJ1-5; D is ambiguous. V lost 4 bases, J lost 5 bases, and 9 bases lay in between. The CDR3 totals 13 residues. Germline CDR1 is SGHVS and CDR2 is FNYEAQ. This CDR3 is CASSSRVDQPQHF. The CDR3, as DNA: TGTGCCAGCAGCTCCCGGGTCGATCAGCCCCAGCATTTT.

The chain combines TRBV6-4 with TRBJ1-6; D might be TRBD1 (5 bases). Per the germline V gene, CDR1 is MRHNA and CDR2 is SNTAGT. There are 14 residues in the CDR3. Trimming shortened V by 6 bases and J by 7 bases, and 13 bases separated the two germline ends. The CDR3 protein is CASSHLGANSPLHF. The CDR3 region has the DNA TGTGCCAGCAGCCACCTTGGGGCCAATTCACCCCTCCACTTT.

The V gene is TRBV30, the J gene TRBJ2-7; no clear D. The CDR3 has 11 residues. The germline V gene encodes CDR1 GTSNPN and CDR2 SVGIG (reference sequence). Trimming removed 3 bases from V and 0 bases from J, with 3 bases in between. CDR3 amino acids: CAWSTSYEQYF. CDR3 nucleotide sequence: TGTGCCTGGAGCACCTCCTACGAGCAGTACTTC.

The chain employs TRBV29-1 and TRBJ1-2; D is unresolved. V gave up 6 bases and J gave up 2 bases, with 10 bases separating them. CDR1 and CDR2 (germline): SQVTM, ANQGSEA. CDR3 length: 12 residues. The CDR3 region has the DNA TGCAGCGTCCAGGCTCCCAACTATGGCTACACCTTC. This gives the protein CSVQAPNYGYTF.

The CDR3 nucleotides read TGTGCCAGCAGGGTACTGGGCCTGTCAAATGAAGCTTTCTTT. This translates into CASRVLGLSNEAFF. The chain carries TRBV27 and TRBJ1-1; D unclear. The CDR3 runs 14 residues. CDR1 MNHEY and CDR2 SMNVEV come from the germline V gene (reference sequence). The V and J ends lost 6 bases and 7 bases respectively, with 18 bases between them.

The CDR3 coding sequence is TGCAGCGTTGACACGGGCTACACCTTC. Protein: CSVDTGYTF. This rearrangement joins TRBV29-1 to TRBJ1-2; D remains ambiguous. Germline loops: CDR1 SQVTM, CDR2 ANQGSEA. V was shortened by 3 bases and J by 8 bases, with 4 bases between the two germline ends. This CDR3 is 9 amino acids long.

The chain has TRBV5-4 and TRBJ1-6, with no clear D. Germline-derived CDR1 and CDR2 are SGHNT and YYREEE (reference sequence). This CDR3 spans 13 amino acids. V lost 4 bases and J lost 9, with 11 bases in between. The CDR3 sequence: CASSREWGSPLHF. In DNA, the CDR3 is TGTGCCAGCAGCAGGGAATGGGGTTCACCCCTCCACTTT.

The chain is built from TRBV10-2 and TRBJ1-3, with D unresolved. Trimming stripped 2 bases from V and 1 base from J, with 6 bases between. The CDR3 totals 14 residues. CDR1 and CDR2 (germline): WSHSY, SAAADI. The chain's CDR3 is CASSEEVSGNTIYF. CDR3 bases: TGCGCCAGCAGTGAGGAGGTGTCTGGAAACACCATATATTTT.

The V gene is TRBV6-5, the J gene TRBJ2-1; D is tentatively TRBD1 or TRBD2 (7 bases each). V was cut by 9 bases and J by 8 bases, with 20 bases left in between. Germline lookup yields CDR1 MNHEY and CDR2 SVGAGI. CDR3 length: 14 amino acids. CDR3 bases: TGTGCCAGTAATCGGGCAGGGGGGGTCGATGAGCAGTTCTTC. Protein sequence: CASNRAGGVDEQFF.

The chain employs TRBV7-9 and TRBJ1-5, with 8 bases identical to TRBD1. Per germline, CDR1 SEHNR and CDR2 FQNEAQ (reference sequence). V shed 5 bases and J 4 bases; nucleotides not matched to a gene: 7. CDR3 length equals 15 residues. CDR3 bases: TGTGCCAGCAGCCCCGGGACAGGACAGAATCAGCCCCAGCATTTT. It codes for CASSPGTGQNQPQHF.

The J gene is TRBJ1-4, the V gene TRBV19; the D is unclear. There are 16 residues in the CDR3. V was pared by 3 bases and J by 0 bases, with 11 bases between. CDR1 is LNHDA, CDR2 SQIVND, per germline (reference sequence). The CDR3 loop is CASSMWQSATNEKLFF. DNA for the CDR3: TGTGCCAGTAGTATGTGGCAGAGTGCAACTAATGAAAAACTGTTTTTT.

V usage is TRBV7-9 and J usage is TRBJ1-5; D is ambiguous. The length of the CDR3 is 14 residues. Trimming pared 5 bases from V and 0 bases from J, leaving 8 bases between. CDR1 SEHNR and CDR2 FQNEAQ come from the germline V gene (reference sequence). DNA for the CDR3: TGTGCCAGCAGCCCGAGCATTAGCAATCAGCCCCAGCATTTT. The encoded protein is CASSPSISNQPQHF.